This T cell receptor (beta chain) came from a study of blood T cell repertoires in COVID-19. Looking at the study overall: The United States, Italy and Spain provided the acute and convalescent COVID-19 samples. The cDNA or gDNA used as material had been derived from T cells, B-cell-depleted T cells, or PBMCs.

In the authors' workflow: The assay estimated nucleated cells by amplifying reference gene primers. Clones were read by immunoSEQ multiplex PCR, and TCRdb kept only the in-frame ones, dropping some. The D gene and trimming were derived from the DNA, and the V and J assignments and clone size from that table. In the table there are about 230,000 clones, approximately 83% of which are singletons. The germline V gene has CDR1 LGHDT and CDR2 YNNKEL (reference sequence). V shed 4 bases, J shed 7 bases, and the junction held 17 bases outside the gene matches. This CDR3 is 18 amino acids long. The genes are TRBV3-1 (or the pseudogene TRBV3-2) and TRBJ1-2, with 11 bases aligning to TRBD1. This TCR came from a man aged 40-49 years with acute or convalescent COVID-19. The sample consisted of peripheral blood. CDR3 nucleotides: TGTGCCAGCAGCCGGGGACAGGGGGATCAGGCTTCACCCGGTGGCTACACCTTC. This sequence encodes CASSRGQGDQASPGGYTF.